Presented here are 17 T cell receptor beta chains from one specimen sequenced in a study of cytomegalovirus exposure and HLA in healthy donors. PCR used 60 Vbeta primers and 13 Jbeta primers. Generated by immunoSEQ multiplex PCR, the TCRdb table keeps only in-frame clones and is missing some. The sample has about 120,000 clones, 80% to 90% seen once; the top ten hold about 1.8%. The specimen sequenced was PBMCs. These receptors came from a man aged 35-49 years in good health and CMV-seronegative.

The chain has TRBV2 and TRBJ2-3; 9 nucleotides agree with TRBD1. Losses at the gene ends were 6 bases for V and 2 bases for J; bases not matched to a gene: 24. The germline gives CDR1 SNHLY, CDR2 FYNNEI. The CDR3 totals 21 residues. The CDR3 DNA reads as TGTGCCAGCAGCGCTCGAGATTACAGGGGGCTACTAGCAGGACTCACAGATACGCAGTATTTT. This sequence encodes CASSARDYRGLLAGLTDTQYF. The variable domain in full, completed from reference TRBV2 and TRBJ2-3, reads EPEVTQTPSHQVTQMGQEVILRCVPISNHLYFYWYRQILGQKVEFLVSFYNNEISEKSEIFDDQFSVERPDGSNFTLKIRSTKLEDSAMYFCASSARDYRGLLAGLTDTQYFGPGTRLTVL.

The rearrangement links TRBV30 to TRBJ1-2; maybe TRBD1 (5 bases). The CDR3 loop spans 13 amino acids. The germline CDR1 and CDR2 sequences are GTSNPN and SVGIG (reference sequence). The V end lost 5 bases, the J end lost 4 bases, and 14 bases lay between the germline ends. The CDR3 sequence: CAWGAGPLYGYTF. CDR3 bases: TGTGCCTGGGGGGCAGGGCCACTCTATGGCTACACCTTC.

In its sample, this clone was seen a few times. The V call is TRBV5-1, the J call TRBJ1-1, with unresolved D. CDR1 is SGHRS and CDR2 is YFSETQ in the germline V gene. Trimming left V 6 bases short and J 7 bases short, with 7 bases between. The CDR3 has 10 amino acids. In DNA form, the CDR3 reads TGCGCCAGCACCCCCCTTGAAGCTTTCTTT. Residues: CASTPLEAFF.

This chain joins TRBV7-2 and TRBJ1-2, with 7 bases aligning to TRBD1. Germline V lookup: CDR1 SGHTA, CDR2 FQGNSA. V was pared by 5 bases and J by 4 bases, with 10 bases of the junction left unmatched. The CDR3 has 15 residues. The CDR3 region is CASSARGRDSYGYTF. For the CDR3, the DNA is TGTGCCAGCAGCGCGCGGGGCCGGGACAGCTATGGCTACACCTTC.

The rearrangement joins TRBV6-1 to TRBJ2-7, with no clear D. V was trimmed by 2 bases and J by 3 bases, leaving 11 bases between them. This CDR3 has 14 amino acids. The germline V gene encodes CDR1 MNHNS and CDR2 SASEGT. This CDR3 reads CASSESGNHYEQYF. CDR3 DNA: TGTGCCAGCAGTGAATCCGGTAACCACTACGAGCAGTACTTC.

The V and J genes are TRBV7-9 and TRBJ2-7; 8 bases match TRBD2. CDR1 SEHNR and CDR2 FQNEAQ come from the germline V gene (reference sequence). The CDR3 is 14 residues long. J lost 3 bases, V lost 7 bases, and 8 bases had no gene match. Here the CDR3 DNA reads TGTGCCAGCATTCCGGGAGGGACGATCTACGAGCAGTACTTC. Its protein product is CASIPGGTIYEQYF.

The chain carries TRBV18 and TRBJ1-1, with 11 bases identical to TRBD1. The CDR3 consists of 14 residues. CDR1 is KGHSH, CDR2 LQKENI, per germline. V shed 3 bases, J shed 6 bases, and the junction held 3 bases outside the gene matches. Written as DNA, the CDR3 is TGTGCCAGCTCACCGGGACAGGGGGTCTCTGAAGCTTTCTTT. It is translated as CASSPGQGVSEAFF.

V usage is TRBV5-4 and J usage is TRBJ2-7; TRBD1 matches at 8 bases. The germline V gene has CDR1 SGHNT and CDR2 YYREEE (reference sequence). This CDR3 is built from 13 residues. The junction had 6 bases not matched to a gene; V was cut back by 5 bases and J by 5 bases. Here the CDR3 reads CASRNQGAHEQYF. The DNA for the CDR3 is TGTGCCAGCAGAAATCAGGGGGCCCACGAGCAGTACTTC.

The chain combines TRBV7-2 with TRBJ1-5; TRBD1 might be the D (6 bases). CDR1 is SGHTA, CDR2 FQGNSA, per germline. Trimming stripped 7 bases from V and 4 bases from J, with 11 bases between. The CDR3 has 13 amino acids. DNA of the CDR3: TGTGCCAGCACTGGGGGCACAAATCAGCCCCAGCATTTT. Its protein product is CASTGGTNQPQHF. The complete variable domain, with remaining parts taken from reference TRBV7-2 and TRBJ1-5, reads GAGVSQSPSNKVTEKGKDVELRCDPISGHTALYWYRQSLGQGLEFLIYFQGNSAPDKSGLPSDRFSAERTGGSVSTLTIQRTQQEDSAVYLCASTGGTNQPQHFGDGTRLSIL.

The chain has TRBV14 and TRBJ2-5; 9 bases agree with TRBD1. CDR3 length: 17 amino acids. The V gene's germline CDR1 is SGHDN and CDR2 FVKESK. J gave up 3 bases and V 2 bases, and 10 bases lay outside the gene matches. The CDR3 here is CASSQRSQGAREETQYF. CDR3 coding DNA: TGTGCCAGCAGCCAACGGTCACAGGGGGCGAGGGAAGAGACCCAGTACTTC.

The chain employs TRBV27 and TRBJ1-2; D uncertain. Germline lookup yields CDR1 MNHEY and CDR2 SMNVEV (reference sequence). V lost 1 base and J 4 bases, leaving 10 bases between the germline ends. The CDR3 is made up of 14 amino acids. CDR3 DNA sequence: TGTGCCAGCAGTTTATACCCGGCGGTCTATGGCTACACCTTC. This translates into CASSLYPAVYGYTF.

The chain has TRBV7-2 and TRBJ2-7; the match to TRBD2 covers 10 bases. V lost 0 bases, J lost 3 bases, and 5 bases stayed unmatched. This CDR3 is 16 amino acids long. The germline gives CDR1 SGHTA, CDR2 FQGNSA. The CDR3 loop reads CASSLALAGDGYEQYF. The DNA for the CDR3 is TGTGCCAGCAGCTTAGCCCTAGCGGGGGATGGCTACGAGCAGTACTTC.

The gene calls are TRBV19 and TRBJ2-1; D is perhaps TRBD2 (5 bases). V lost 3 bases to trimming and J lost 0 bases, with 6 bases between them. Germline V gene lookup returns CDR1 LNHDA and CDR2 SQIVND (reference sequence). CDR3 length: 14 residues. DNA of the CDR3: TGTGCCAGTAGTATGGGGAGCTCCTACAATGAGCAGTTCTTC. Translating gives CASSMGSSYNEQFF.

The J gene is TRBJ1-1, the V gene TRBV6-6; D gene uncertain. Trimming stripped 5 bases from V and 6 bases from J, with 13 bases between. The CDR3 extends over 13 amino acids. The germline V gene encodes CDR1 MNHNY and CDR2 SVGAGI (reference sequence). This CDR3 reads CASSPREGAEAFF. The DNA of the CDR3 is TGTGCCAGCAGTCCCCGAGAGGGAGCTGAAGCTTTCTTT.

This clone appeared once. The chain uses TRBV2 and TRBJ1-2; no clear D. The CDR3 length is 13 residues. The germline gives CDR1 SNHLY, CDR2 FYNNEI. Trimming left V 3 bases short and J 6 bases short, with 11 bases between. The CDR3 loop is CASSEGPVHGYTF. The CDR3 DNA follows: TGTGCCAGCAGTGAGGGCCCAGTTCATGGCTACACCTTC.

DNA of the CDR3: TGTGCCAGCAGCGATCTAGCGGGAGTTCGCAATGAGCAGTTCTTC. It encodes CASSDLAGVRNEQFF. The V and J genes are TRBV9 and TRBJ2-1, with 10 nucleotides matching TRBD2. The CDR3 totals 15 residues. Germline CDR1 is SGDLS and CDR2 is YYNGEE. The ends lost 3 bases at V and 6 bases at J; junction bases unmatched: 6.

This clone has just a few counts. The rearrangement uses TRBV5-5 and TRBJ1-2; weak D call: TRBD1 (6 bases). The CDR3 contains 15 residues. Trimming pared 4 bases from V and 4 bases from J, leaving 17 bases between. Looked up from germline, CDR1 is SGHKS and CDR2 is YYEKEE (reference sequence). This CDR3 is CASSHSGGAGYGYTF. The CDR3 DNA sequence: TGTGCCAGCAGCCACTCGGGGGGGGCCGGCTATGGCTACACCTTC.